These 27 T cell receptor beta chains were sequenced from one sample in a study of PD-1 blockade in classical Hodgkin lymphoma. Brentuximab vedotin exposure varied, and every patient relapsed after autologous stem cell transplantation. Assay: immunoSEQ multiplex PCR; the TCRdb copy retains only in-frame clones and omits some. The sample yields 14,000 or so clones, approximately 80% seen once. This specimen was peripheral blood mononuclear cells (PBMCs), taken at baseline. Receptor source: a human donor with classical Hodgkin lymphoma.

The chain joins TRBV4-2 to TRBJ2-6; D is undetermined. The CDR3 sequence is 19 residues long. Trimming stripped 0 bases from V and 0 bases from J, with 15 bases between. Germline V gene sequence: CDR1 LGHNA, CDR2 YNFKEQ. The CDR3: CASSQDRTRHHSGANVLTF. The CDR3 region has the DNA TGTGCCAGCAGCCAAGATAGGACCCGCCACCACTCTGGGGCCAACGTCCTGACTTTC.

V is TRBV19 and J is TRBJ2-5, with D uncertain. The CDR3 has 12 amino acids. V was shortened by 5 bases and J by 5 bases, with 9 bases between the two germline ends. Per germline, CDR1 LNHDA and CDR2 SQIVND (reference sequence). CDR3 loop: CASSSNWETQYF. CDR3 nucleotide sequence: TGTGCCAGTAGTTCCAATTGGGAGACCCAGTACTTC.

This clone was seen a few times. The chain carries TRBV19 and TRBJ2-2, with TRBD2 identical over 7 bases. The CDR3 has 17 residues. The junction had 14 bases not matched to a gene; V was cut back by 7 bases and J by 3 bases. Germline V gene data show CDR1 as LNHDA and CDR2 as SQIVND (reference sequence). In DNA, the CDR3 is TGTGCCAGTACCGCTCCTAAGAGCGGGGTATACACCGGGGAGCTGTTTTTT. This codes for CASTAPKSGVYTGELFF.

This clone appeared a few times. The CDR3 coding sequence is TGCGCCAGCAGCTTGACCGGAAGCTCCTACAATGAGCAGTTCTTC. Amino acid sequence: CASSLTGSSYNEQFF. The gene calls are TRBV5-1 and TRBJ2-1, with D uncertain. V was clipped by 1 base and J by 0 bases, with 8 bases between them. In germline, CDR1 is SGHRS, CDR2 YFSETQ. The CDR3 runs to 15 residues.

The gene calls are TRBV6-1 and TRBJ2-3; D is uncertain. Between the trimmed V and J ends, which lost 1 base and 2 bases, there was a span of 7 bases. Germline CDR1 MNHNS, CDR2 SASEGT. CDR3 length equals 14 residues. Written as DNA, the CDR3 is TGTGCCAGCAGTGAAGTTAGTGACACAGATACGCAGTATTTT. Translation: CASSEVSDTDTQYF.

The chain has TRBV9 and TRBJ2-1; 7 bases map to TRBD2. From germline, CDR1 is SGDLS and CDR2 YYNGEE. The ends lost 2 bases at V and 2 bases at J; junction bases unmatched: 7. The length of the CDR3 is 16 residues. The CDR3 DNA reads as TGTGCCAGCAGCGTCTACTGGAGCGGGGCCTACAATGAGCAGTTCTTC. Encoded protein: CASSVYWSGAYNEQFF.

The chain joins TRBV5-1 to TRBJ1-1; D gene ambiguous. From germline, CDR1 is SGHRS and CDR2 YFSETQ. Between the trimmed V and J ends, which lost 4 bases and 2 bases, there was a span of 12 bases. This CDR3 is 14 amino acids long. The CDR3 loop is CASSRTNTNTEAFF. The CDR3 nucleotides read TGCGCCAGCAGCAGGACCAACACCAACACTGAAGCTTTCTTT.

The V call is TRBV6-5, the J call TRBJ2-1; D is undetermined. The CDR3 covers 14 residues. V was clipped by 6 bases and J by 7 bases, with 16 bases between them. CDR1 is MNHEY, CDR2 SVGAGI, per germline. The CDR3 loop is CASRRPGPVNEQFF. In nucleotides, the CDR3 is TGTGCCAGCAGGCGACCCGGGCCGGTAAATGAGCAGTTCTTC.

The chain links TRBV2 to TRBJ1-3; D remains unclear. The germline gives CDR1 SNHLY, CDR2 FYNNEI. V was pared by 6 bases and J by 3 bases, with 12 bases between. This CDR3 comprises 14 residues. In nucleotides, the CDR3 is TGTGCCAGCAGCTTCGGGCAATTTGGAAACACCATATATTTT. Translated, it gives CASSFGQFGNTIYF.

This chain uses TRBV7-9 with TRBJ2-5; D is undetermined. This CDR3 comprises 15 residues. The V and J ends lost 1 base and 4 bases respectively, with 13 bases between them. Germline V lookup: CDR1 SEHNR, CDR2 FQNEAQ (reference sequence). The DNA for the CDR3 is TGTGCCAGCAGCTTAGGCCCCGCGGCAGGAGAGACCCAGTACTTC. Its translation is CASSLGPAAGETQYF.

This rearrangement joins TRBV7-3 to TRBJ1-3; D uncertain. V lost 9 bases to trimming and J lost 0 bases, with 12 bases between them. The CDR3 consists of 14 residues. Germline assignment: CDR1 SGHTA and CDR2 FQGTGA. CDR3 sequence: CASGAGNSGNTIYF. CDR3 DNA sequence: TGTGCCAGTGGAGCGGGAAACTCTGGAAACACCATATATTTT. The full variable domain, with the rest looked up from reference TRBV7-3 and TRBJ1-3, is GAGVSQTPSNKVTEKGKYVELRCDPISGHTALYWYRQSLGQGPEFLIYFQGTGAADDSGLPNDRFFAVRPEGSVSTLKIQRTERGDSAVYLCASGAGNSGNTIYFGEGSWLTVV.

The J gene is TRBJ2-7, the V gene TRBV18; 9 bases are shared with TRBD1. The V gene's germline CDR1 is KGHSH and CDR2 LQKENI. The length of the CDR3 is 16 residues. V lost 3 bases and J lost 2; bases outside the gene matches: 8. The CDR3, as DNA: TGTGCCAGCTCACCCCCGGGACAGGGAAGTCCCTACGAGCAGTACTTC. It codes for CASSPPGQGSPYEQYF.

This clone appeared a single time. The J gene is TRBJ2-7, the V gene TRBV5-1; no clear D. The CDR3 contains 14 residues. CDR1 is SGHRS and CDR2 is YFSETQ in the germline V gene. V was trimmed by 2 bases and J by 5 bases, leaving 14 bases between them. CDR3 in DNA: TGCGCCAGCAGCTTTGGGTCGCCTTTTGACGAGCAGTACTTC. This gives the protein CASSFGSPFDEQYF.

The J gene is TRBJ2-1, the V gene TRBV11-2; maybe TRBD2 (7 bases). CDR3 length equals 15 residues. Germline-derived CDR1 and CDR2 are SGHAT and FQNNGV. V lost 1 base and J lost 2, with 9 bases in between. The DNA for the CDR3 is TGTGCCAGCAGCTTAGCGGGGGGCGCCTACAATGAGCAGTTCTTC. It specifies CASSLAGGAYNEQFF. Variable domain in full (rest from reference TRBV11-2 and TRBJ2-1): EAGVAQSPRYKIIEKRQSVAFWCNPISGHATLYWYQQILGQGPKLLIQFQNNGVVDDSQLPKDRFSAERLKGVDSTLKIQPAKLEDSAVYLCASSLAGGAYNEQFFGPGTRLTVL.

The V call is TRBV13, the J call TRBJ2-5, with D possibly matching TRBD2 (5 bases). V shed 3 bases and J shed 5 bases, with 16 bases lying between them. The CDR3 covers 15 residues. CDR1 and CDR2 from the germline V gene are PRHDT and FYEKMQ (reference sequence). Here the CDR3 DNA reads TGTGCCAGCAGCTTTAGACTATTACCAAGGGAGACCCAGTACTTC. It yields the protein CASSFRLLPRETQYF. Together with reference TRBV13 and TRBJ2-5, the CDR3 gives the full variable domain: AAGVIQSPRHLIKEKRETATLKCYPIPRHDTVYWYQQGPGQDPQFLISFYEKMQSDKGSIPDRFSAQQFSDYHSELNMSSLELGDSALYFCASSFRLLPRETQYFGPGTRLLVL.

Only one count was recorded for this clone. This chain connects TRBV11-2 to TRBJ1-6; a weak D match, TRBD1 (5 bases). V was trimmed by 0 bases and J by 9 bases, leaving 9 bases between them. The germline V gene encodes CDR1 SGHAT and CDR2 FQNNGV. The CDR3 length is 14 residues. The CDR3 nucleotides read TGTGCCAGCAGCTTAGATAAGGGGACTTCACCCCTCCACTTT. It encodes CASSLDKGTSPLHF. Looking up the rest from reference TRBV11-2 and TRBJ1-6 gives the full variable domain: EAGVAQSPRYKIIEKRQSVAFWCNPISGHATLYWYQQILGQGPKLLIQFQNNGVVDDSQLPKDRFSAERLKGVDSTLKIQPAKLEDSAVYLCASSLDKGTSPLHFGNGTRLTVT.

The chain uses TRBV5-4 and TRBJ2-1; 9 positions match TRBD2. With V trimmed by 3 bases and J by 8 bases, 9 bases remained unmatched. The CDR3 sequence is 15 residues long. Germline assignment: CDR1 SGHNT and CDR2 YYREEE (reference sequence). As DNA, the CDR3 is TGTGCCAGCAGCTCTTCTAGCGGGGTTAGGGATGAGCAGTTCTTC. Encoded protein: CASSSSSGVRDEQFF.

The chain is built from TRBV28 and TRBJ1-5, with a possible D match to TRBD1 (6 bases). The germline V gene has CDR1 MDHEN and CDR2 SYDVKM. The CDR3 extends over 15 amino acids. V was shortened by 6 bases and J by 7 bases, with 19 bases between the two germline ends. CDR3 in amino acids: CASSKGQLLGQPQHF. The CDR3 DNA follows: TGTGCCAGCAGCAAGGGACAACTACTGGGGCAGCCCCAGCATTTT. The variable domain in full, completed from reference TRBV28 and TRBJ1-5, reads DVKVTQSSRYLVKRTGEKVFLECVQDMDHENMFWYRQDPGLGLRLIYFSYDVKMKEKGDIPEGYSVSREKKERFSLILESASTNQTSMYLCASSKGQLLGQPQHFGDGTRLSIL.

The chain joins TRBV29-1 to TRBJ2-7; either TRBD1 or TRBD2 may supply D (6 bases each). Between the trimmed V and J ends, which lost 4 bases and 0 bases, there was a span of 19 bases. The CDR3 is made up of 16 amino acids. Germline CDR1 reads SQVTM; CDR2 reads ANQGSEA. CDR3 region: CSVADVGGFSSYEQYF. CDR3 nucleotides: TGCAGCGTTGCGGACGTGGGGGGCTTTAGCTCCTACGAGCAGTACTTC.

J is TRBJ1-6 and V is TRBV7-3; D is perhaps TRBD1 (5 bases). CDR3 length equals 16 residues. V lost 5 bases and J lost 5, with 16 bases in between. Germline loops: CDR1 SGHTA, CDR2 FQGTGA. CDR3 coding DNA: TGTGCCAGCAGCATAAATGGGGGACTAAATAATTCACCCCTCCACTTT. Amino acids: CASSINGGLNNSPLHF.

This chain joins TRBV10-3 and TRBJ1-2; 9 bases match TRBD1. Germline loops: CDR1 ENHRY, CDR2 SYGVKD. V lost 6 bases, J lost 6 bases, and 8 bases stayed unmatched. This CDR3 has 14 amino acids. CDR3 region: CAIRDSTGGNGYTF. CDR3 sequence (DNA): TGTGCCATCAGGGACTCTACAGGGGGCAATGGCTACACCTTC.

The table lists this clone with a count of one. CDR3 loop: CASSRTGDYEQYF. CDR3 bases: TGTGCCAGCAGCCGGACAGGGGACTACGAGCAGTACTTC. The chain couples TRBV11-3 to TRBJ2-7; TRBD1 matches 9 bases. CDR1 and CDR2 from the germline V gene are SGHNT and YENEEA. The CDR3 is made up of 13 amino acids. With V trimmed by 5 bases and J by 3 bases, 2 bases remained unmatched.

The V call is TRBV5-1, the J call TRBJ1-2; weak D call: TRBD1 (6 bases). The germline V and J ends were trimmed by 2 bases and 6 bases, with 17 bases remaining between them. The CDR3 runs to 15 residues. CDR1 SGHRS and CDR2 YFSETQ come from the germline V gene. CDR3 DNA sequence: TGCGCCAGCAGCTTAACAGGGTACTTCACGGATGGCTACACCTTC. The encoded protein is CASSLTGYFTDGYTF. Full variable domain (missing parts from reference TRBV5-1 and TRBJ1-2): KAGVTQTPRYLIKTRGQQVTLSCSPISGHRSVSWYQQTPGQGLQFLFEYFSETQRNKGNFPGRFSGRQFSNSRSEMNVSTLELGDSALYLCASSLTGYFTDGYTFGSGTRLTVV.

The chain joins TRBV7-2 to TRBJ1-5; maybe TRBD1 (6 bases). The CDR3 consists of 15 residues. Looked up from germline, CDR1 is SGHTA and CDR2 is FQGNSA. Trimming removed 5 bases at V and 4 bases at J, with 15 bases between. DNA for the CDR3: TGTGCCAGCAGCCCAGGGGTAGGAGGTAATCAGCCCCAGCATTTT. It is translated as CASSPGVGGNQPQHF. Combining the CDR3 with reference TRBV7-2 and TRBJ1-5 gives the whole variable domain GAGVSQSPSNKVTEKGKDVELRCDPISGHTALYWYRQSLGQGLEFLIYFQGNSAPDKSGLPSDRFSAERTGGSVSTLTIQRTQQEDSAVYLCASSPGVGGNQPQHFGDGTRLSIL.

The chain couples TRBV5-1 to TRBJ2-5, with D possibly being TRBD2 (6 bases). Germline V gene lookup returns CDR1 SGHRS and CDR2 YFSETQ. The CDR3 is 15 amino acids. The V and J ends lost 1 base and 5 bases respectively, with 15 bases between them. The DNA for the CDR3 is TGCGCCAGCAGCTTGATGGAGGGGCTCAGCGAGACCCAGTACTTC. Residues: CASSLMEGLSETQYF.

J is TRBJ2-5 and V is TRBV18, with no clear D. In germline, CDR1 is KGHSH, CDR2 LQKENI. Trimming pared 2 bases from V and 5 bases from J, leaving 3 bases between. The CDR3 length is 11 residues. The CDR3 loop reads CASSPEETQYF. The CDR3 nucleotides are TGTGCCAGCTCACCAGAGGAGACCCAGTACTTC.

The J gene is TRBJ1-2, the V gene TRBV10-3; D call uncertain. V lost 3 bases, J lost 3 bases, and 8 bases lay in between. The germline CDR1 and CDR2 sequences are ENHRY and SYGVKD. The CDR3 consists of 13 residues. In DNA form, the CDR3 reads TGTGCCATCAGTGAAGCCGAGGACTATGGCTACACCTTC. Translated: CAISEAEDYGYTF.